Below, one TCR beta chain is given with its context. Antigen unknown. The record originates from a study of T cell responses to AZD1222 COVID-19 vaccine. Study outcomes and limitations: No repertoire was sampled before or during the peak T cell response, only after it. Two AZD1222 administrations were followed by greater Spike-specific TCR breadth and depth. Possibly, clonal diversity was underestimated; donors were largely white British and included more females.

V was shortened by 8 bases and J by 2 bases, with 12 bases between the two germline ends. Germline assignment: CDR1 MNHEY and CDR2 SVGAGI. This CDR3 comprises 13 residues. Here immunoSEQ multiplex PCR was the method, and the copy in TCRdb shows in-frame clones only, minus some. The top ten hold around 4.1% of the sample, which has 120,000 to 150,000 clones, approximately 78% seen once. This specimen consisted of peripheral blood, obtained on day 0 of MenACWY control vaccination. The source of this sequence is an adult in good health. The gene calls are TRBV6-5 and TRBJ1-2; no definite D call. The CDR3 DNA is TGTGCCAGCGGGCAGTTTCTAAACTATGGCTACACCTTC. It encodes CASGQFLNYGYTF.